These 14 T cell receptor beta chains originate from one sample sequenced in a study of PD-1 blockade in classical Hodgkin lymphoma. Time point in this sample: cycle 4 day 1 (C4D1), after 6 weeks of nivolumab. Relapse was seen in all patients after autologous stem cell transplantation, and brentuximab vedotin exposure was variable. The method was immunoSEQ multiplex PCR; TCRdb's version includes in-frame clones alone and lacks a portion of them. The sample includes 90,000 to 110,000 clones, approximately 89% seen only once; the top ten take roughly 20%. Sequences were derived from peripheral blood mononuclear cells (PBMCs), sampled before the fourth cycle of nivolumab. Every receptor here comes from a human donor with classical Hodgkin lymphoma.

This clone has only one observation. This rearrangement joins TRBV28 to TRBJ1-2; 7 bases are shared with TRBD1. V dropped 4 bases and J dropped 3; count of bases not matched to a gene: 14. From germline, CDR1 is MDHEN and CDR2 SYDVKM. This CDR3 contains 17 residues. This CDR3 is CASSSSGGGGTYYGYTF. The CDR3 DNA reads TGTGCCAGCAGTTCATCGGGGGGAGGGGGCACTTACTATGGCTACACCTTC.

The chain recombines TRBV11-2 with TRBJ1-1; maybe TRBD1 (5 bases). The germline V gene encodes CDR1 SGHAT and CDR2 FQNNGV. The CDR3 extends over 14 amino acids. V shed 0 bases and J shed 5 bases, with 10 bases lying between them. As DNA, the CDR3 is TGTGCCAGCAGCTTAGATTACGGGGGGACTGAAGCTTTCTTT. Translated, it gives CASSLDYGGTEAFF.

The chain links TRBV18 to TRBJ2-7; a weak D match, TRBD1 (5 bases). Trimming left V 2 bases short and J 0 bases short, with 11 bases between. The CDR3 length is 15 residues. CDR1 KGHSH and CDR2 LQKENI come from the germline V gene. The CDR3, as DNA: TGTGCCAGCTCACCAACAGGTCTGAGCTCCTACGAGCAGTACTTC. This gives the protein CASSPTGLSSYEQYF.

The chain employs TRBV4-3 and TRBJ2-1; D is undetermined. There are 15 residues in the CDR3. Trimming took off 1 base at V and 3 bases at J, with 10 bases between the two ends. The germline V gene has CDR1 LGHNA and CDR2 YSLEER. The CDR3 sequence is CASSQGVSLYNEQFF. As DNA, the CDR3 is TGCGCCAGCAGCCAAGGGGTGTCCCTCTACAATGAGCAGTTCTTC.

The chain carries TRBV11-1 and TRBJ2-4; D may be TRBD2 (6 bases). V lost 6 bases, J lost 6 bases, and 18 bases lay in between. CDR1 and CDR2 from the germline V gene are SGHAT and FQDESV (reference sequence). The CDR3 covers 15 residues. CDR3 loop: CASSYRRAGTNIQYF. In nucleotides, the CDR3 is TGTGCCAGCAGTTACCGTCGGGCGGGGACAAACATTCAGTACTTC.

The chain recombines TRBV19 with TRBJ2-3; D tentatively fits TRBD1 or TRBD2 (5 bases each). Germline V CDR1 and CDR2: LNHDA, SQIVND (reference sequence). There are 14 residues in the CDR3. V dropped 3 bases and J dropped 4 bases, with 11 bases sitting between them. CDR3 coding DNA: TGTGCCAGTAGTATCGGGACCGGGGCAGATACGCAGTATTTT. It encodes CASSIGTGADTQYF.

In the case of this clone: Other DNA sequences in the same sample also yield this CDR3. The V gene is TRBV4-1, the J gene TRBJ1-2; 7 nucleotides align to TRBD1. The trim removed 0 bases at V and 2 bases at J, leaving 3 bases unmatched. Germline lookup yields CDR1 MGHRA and CDR2 YSYEKL. CDR3 size: 15 residues. CDR3 sequence reads: CASSQETGRNYGYTF. The CDR3, as DNA: TGCGCCAGCAGCCAAGAGACAGGGCGCAACTATGGCTACACCTTC.

The chain combines TRBV6-5 with TRBJ2-7; 10 positions match TRBD2. CDR3 length: 15 residues. Germline loops: CDR1 MNHEY, CDR2 SVGAGI. The V segment lost 5 bases and the J segment 3 bases; nucleotides outside the gene matches: 7. CDR3: CASSPRASGSYEQYF. CDR3 DNA sequence: TGTGCCAGCAGTCCCCGAGCTAGCGGGAGCTACGAGCAGTACTTC.

The rearrangement links TRBV7-6 to TRBJ2-3; 15 nucleotides line up with TRBD2. Trimming at V came to 4 bases and at J to 3 bases, leaving 8 bases not matched to a gene. The CDR3 consists of 18 residues. Germline V gives CDR1 SGHVS, CDR2 FNYEAQ. The chain's CDR3 is CASSSPGLAGGGTDTQYF. The CDR3 coding sequence is TGTGCCAGCAGCTCCCCGGGACTAGCGGGAGGTGGAACAGATACGCAGTATTTT.

This CDR3 reads CASKNRDRGPYEQYF. The CDR3 bases are TGTGCCAGCAAAAACCGGGACAGGGGTCCCTACGAGCAGTACTTC. The chain uses TRBV6-5 and TRBJ2-7, with 10 bases matching TRBD1. V shed 7 bases and J 2 bases; nucleotides not matched to a gene: 8. Looked up from germline, CDR1 is MNHEY and CDR2 is SVGAGI. This CDR3 spans 15 amino acids.

The gene calls are TRBV19 and TRBJ1-1, with TRBD1 matching 7 bases. V was clipped by 4 bases and J by 12 bases; unmatched bases: 8. The CDR3 spans 12 residues. Germline V gives CDR1 LNHDA, CDR2 SQIVND (reference sequence). CDR3 sequence (DNA): TGTGCCAGTAGTACCAGGGGGAGTCTGTCTTTCTTT. This codes for CASSTRGSLSFF.

The V gene is TRBV27, the J gene TRBJ1-5, with D possibly TRBD1 on 6 matching bases. The CDR3 has 15 residues. V was cut by 6 bases and J by 1 base, with 13 bases left in between. CDR1 MNHEY and CDR2 SMNVEV come from the germline V gene (reference sequence). CDR3 protein: CASRDQGKSNQPQHF. The CDR3 DNA follows: TGTGCCAGCAGGGATCAGGGGAAGAGCAATCAGCCCCAGCATTTT.

This rearrangement joins TRBV6-6 to TRBJ1-3; no firm D call. The V gene's germline CDR1 is MNHNY and CDR2 SVGAGI (reference sequence). The CDR3 spans 13 residues. V gave up 8 bases and J gave up 2 bases, with 10 bases separating them. CDR3 nucleotide sequence: TGTGCCAGCGAGTTCGTCGCTGGAAACACCATATATTTT. It translates to CASEFVAGNTIYF.

This chain joins TRBV7-2 and TRBJ1-5, with TRBD1 as a possible D gene (6 bases). CDR3 length equals 14 residues. From germline, CDR1 is SGHTA and CDR2 FQGNSA. V shed 3 bases and J shed 4 bases, with 10 bases lying between them. DNA of the CDR3: TGTGCCAGCAGCTTGGCAGGGGCTAATCAGCCCCAGCATTTT. Translated, it gives CASSLAGANQPQHF.